Listed here is a single T cell receptor beta chain. A junction boundary mismatches the germline segment, possibly from a read error. This entry belongs to a study of T cells in Graves' hyperthyroidism and ophthalmopathy. Amplified TCR beta CDR3 regions derived from RNA transcripts. A set of HTBI primers served as the primers for a first-round RT-PCR of the TCR CDR3. One entry per CDR3 protein results from TCRdb running MiXCR on the multiplex PCR reads. Found here are 500,000 to 600,000 distinct CDR3 sequences, 16% of them singletons; the top ten hold 18%. Stable Graves' hyperthyroidism denoted no ophthalmopathy progression over 18 months. Participants, patients aged 18 to 65, had newly diagnosed hyperthyroidism with a duration under 2 months. Diagnoses used clinical symptoms, serum thyroxine and TRAb, thyroid ultrasound and orbital computed tomography. Sample: blood. This TCR derives from a woman under 30 with Graves' hyperthyroidism.

The CDR3 loop is CATSGDSSGNTIYF. The CDR3 nucleotides are TGTGCCACCAGCGGAGACAGCTCTGGAAACACCATATATTTT. The J gene is TRBJ1-3, the V gene TRBV15; maybe TRBD1 (5 bases). The CDR3 is 14 residues long. CDR1 and CDR2 (germline): LNHNV, YYDKDF (reference sequence).